The 20 T cell receptor beta chains below come from one sample, sequenced in a study of T cells in Graves' hyperthyroidism and ophthalmopathy. RNA transcripts provided the source from which TCR beta CDR3 regions were amplified. RT-PCR in the first round (using the HTBI primer set) targeted the TCR CDR3. TCRdb re-derived calls from the multiplex PCR reads in MiXCR, one entry per CDR3 protein. There are some 500,000 distinct CDR3 sequences in the sample; 13% to 15% occur only once, and roughly 17% lies in the top ten. Sequencing input: blood. Receptor source: a woman between 18 and 29 years old with Graves' hyperthyroidism.

This clonotype was detected ten times or more. This chain joins TRBV11-2 and TRBJ1-1; D is uncertain. This CDR3 has 13 amino acids. V lost 1 base and J 4 bases, leaving 7 bases between the germline ends. CDR1 and CDR2 (germline): SGHAT, FQNNGV. As DNA, the CDR3 is TGTGCCAGCAGCTTAGTTAAGGTCACTGAAGCTTTCTTT. It specifies CASSLVKVTEAFF.

This clonotype was seen ten or more times. This chain links TRBV5-6 with TRBJ1-2, with unresolved D. V lost 2 bases and J lost 4, with 15 bases in between. The CDR3 is made up of 15 amino acids. From germline, CDR1 is SGHDT and CDR2 YYEEEE. The CDR3 loop reads CASSFDPSPPYGYTF. In DNA form, the CDR3 reads TGTGCCAGCAGCTTCGACCCCTCGCCCCCCTATGGCTACACCTTC.

This clonotype occurred many times. The rearrangement links TRBV28 to TRBJ1-2, with TRBD1 as a possible D gene (5 bases). This CDR3 contains 12 residues. V lost 7 bases and J lost 3, with 9 bases in between. Germline-derived CDR1 and CDR2 are MDHEN and SYDVKM. Here the CDR3 reads CASKPTDYGYTF. CDR3 DNA: TGTGCCAGCAAACCGACAGACTATGGCTACACCTTC.

The chain is built from TRBV7-2 and TRBJ1-1, with D unclear. The CDR3 sequence is 13 residues long. Germline CDR1 and CDR2: SGHTA and FQGNSA. With 2 bases removed from V and 7 bases from J, the gap between germline ends came to 11 bases. CDR3 bases: TGTGCCAGCAGCTTACCTGGAAGAGATGAAGCTTTCTTT. Translated, it gives CASSLPGRDEAFF.

The table lists this clonotype with many counts. This chain links TRBV19 with TRBJ2-1, with TRBD2 matching 14 bases. The length of the CDR3 is 18 residues. Germline V gives CDR1 LNHDA, CDR2 SQIVND (reference sequence). J was trimmed by 14 bases and V by 3 bases; bases with no gene match: 18. DNA for the CDR3: TGTGCCAGTAGTATTGGTGGGACTAGCGGGGGCCACACACTCGAGGAGTTCTTC. Residues: CASSIGGTSGGHTLEEFF.

This clonotype was observed at least ten times. The J gene is TRBJ2-7, the V gene TRBV7-8, with D maybe TRBD2 (5 bases). This CDR3 is 15 amino acids long. Trimming shortened V by 3 bases and J by 2 bases, and 14 bases separated the two germline ends. The germline gives CDR1 SGHVS, CDR2 FQNEAQ. The CDR3 DNA is TGTGCCAGCAGCTTTCAGGCACCGAGGGCCTACGAGCAGTACTTC. Residues: CASSFQAPRAYEQYF.

There are a few counts of this clonotype. This rearrangement joins TRBV7-9 to TRBJ1-6; D is undetermined. Trimming cost V 8 bases and J 9 bases, with 17 bases left between them. The germline CDR1 and CDR2 sequences are SEHNR and FQNEAQ (reference sequence). There are 14 residues in the CDR3. CDR3 DNA sequence: TGTGCCAGCTCCAACAGTTACGAAGGTTCACCCCTCCACTTT. It translates to CASSNSYEGSPLHF.

This clonotype was recorded at least ten times. This rearrangement joins TRBV7-2 to TRBJ2-3; 8 positions agree with TRBD1. The CDR3 is 15 residues long. CDR1 SGHTA and CDR2 FQGNSA come from the germline V gene. J lost 2 bases, V lost 3 bases, and 4 bases had no gene match. CDR3 nucleotides: TGTGCCAGCAGCTTGACAGGGGCCCACACAGATACGCAGTATTTT. This sequence encodes CASSLTGAHTDTQYF.

This clonotype was observed many times. The chain links TRBV3-1 to TRBJ2-2; D is possibly TRBD1 (5 bases). The germline V gene has CDR1 LGHDT and CDR2 YNNKEL (reference sequence). Trimming pared 5 bases from V and 3 bases from J, leaving 13 bases between. The CDR3 has 15 residues. The CDR3 bases are TGTGCCAGCAGCGAAACGGACATATACACCGGGGAGCTGTTTTTT. Its protein product is CASSETDIYTGELFF.

In this sample, this clonotype turned up a few times. The chain links TRBV12-3 or TRBV12-4 to TRBJ2-5; 8 bases align to TRBD1. The CDR3 loop spans 14 amino acids. With V trimmed by 4 bases and J by 3 bases, 4 bases remained unmatched. The CDR3 sequence is CASSSMTGEETQYF. The CDR3 DNA reads as TGTGCCAGCAGTTCAATGACAGGGGAAGAGACCCAGTACTTC.

This clonotype has at least ten counts. V gene TRBV27 combines with J gene TRBJ1-5, with no clear D. Trimming took 0 bases from V and 4 from J, leaving 4 bases between them. CDR1 and CDR2 from the germline V gene are MNHEY and SMNVEV (reference sequence). The CDR3 loop spans 13 amino acids. CDR3 bases: TGTGCCAGCAGTTTATCCGGAAATCAGCCCCAGCATTTT. Translated: CASSLSGNQPQHF.

This clonotype was seen at least ten times. The chain joins TRBV4-2 to TRBJ2-1; 7 bases align to TRBD2. The length of the CDR3 is 16 residues. The germline V gene has CDR1 LGHNA and CDR2 YNFKEQ. With V trimmed by 4 bases and J by 2 bases, 8 bases remained unmatched. Here the CDR3 DNA reads TGTGCCAGCAGCCGCCAGCGGGGAGACGCCTACAATGAGCAGTTCTTC. Translation: CASSRQRGDAYNEQFF.

The chain couples TRBV13 to TRBJ2-1; 14 bases agree with TRBD2. This CDR3 has 17 amino acids. J gave up 10 bases and V 1 base, and 9 bases lay outside the gene matches. In germline, CDR1 is PRHDT, CDR2 FYEKMQ (reference sequence). This chain's CDR3 is CASSLAGTSGSPKEQFF. Written as DNA, the CDR3 is TGTGCCAGCAGCTTAGCCGGGACTAGCGGGAGTCCCAAGGAGCAGTTCTTC.

This sequence joins TRBV4-1 and TRBJ1-3; the D gene is possibly TRBD1 (5 bases). Germline V gene data show CDR1 as MGHRA and CDR2 as YSYEKL. The V end lost 1 base, the J end lost 4 bases, and 14 bases lay between the germline ends. This CDR3 region has 16 residues. As DNA, the CDR3 is TGCGCCAGCAGCCAAGGAGGGAGGGGCCGCGGAAACACCATATATTTT. Protein product: CASSQGGRGRGNTIYF.

V usage is TRBV11-2 and J usage is TRBJ2-1; D gene unclear. CDR3 length equals 13 residues. With 0 bases removed from V and 7 bases from J, the gap between germline ends came to 7 bases. Germline V gives CDR1 SGHAT, CDR2 FQNNGV. The CDR3 spells CASSLDPRNEQFF. As DNA, the CDR3 is TGTGCCAGCAGCTTAGATCCTAGGAATGAGCAGTTCTTC.

This clonotype turned up a few times. The rearrangement links TRBV5-8 to TRBJ1-5, with D unresolved. The CDR3 runs to 17 residues. V dropped 2 bases and J dropped 2 bases, with 17 bases sitting between them. CDR1 is SGHTS, CDR2 YDEGEE, per germline. CDR3 nucleotides: TGTGCCAGCAGCTTATGGGTAAGGGTAGAAGGCAATCAGCCCCAGCATTTT. It encodes CASSLWVRVEGNQPQHF.

This clonotype turned up a few times. The J gene is TRBJ1-2, the V gene TRBV6-5; D ambiguous. Germline CDR1 reads MNHEY; CDR2 reads SVGAGI. The germline V and J ends were trimmed by 2 bases and 2 bases, with 6 bases remaining between them. The CDR3 has 13 amino acids. The CDR3 loop is CASSYADNYGYTF. CDR3 DNA sequence: TGTGCCAGCAGTTACGCGGACAACTATGGCTACACCTTC.

This clonotype was seen ten or more times. This chain uses TRBV12-5 with TRBJ2-1; D is perhaps TRBD2 (5 bases). CDR3 length: 13 residues. Germline values: CDR1 LGHNT, CDR2 FRNRAP. The V and J ends lost 9 bases and 3 bases respectively, with 12 bases between them. Here the CDR3 reads CARRATRYNEQFF. In DNA form, the CDR3 reads TGTGCTAGGAGGGCCACCCGCTACAATGAGCAGTTCTTC.

This clonotype has more than one count but fewer than ten. The rearrangement uses TRBV29-1 and TRBJ1-1; 7 bases are shared with TRBD1. CDR1 and CDR2 (germline): SQVTM, ANQGSEA. Trimming took 1 base from V and 4 from J; bases not matched to a gene: 6. The CDR3 extends over 14 amino acids. The CDR3 region has the DNA TGCAGCGTTGAAGTCCAGGGGGGTAGCACTGAAGCTTTCTTT. Residues: CSVEVQGGSTEAFF. The whole variable domain, remainder taken from reference TRBV29-1 and TRBJ1-1, is SAVISQKPSRDICQRGTSLTIQCQVDSQVTMMFWYRQQPGQSLTLIATANQGSEATYESGFVIDKFPISRPNLTFSTLTVSNMSPEDSSIYLCSVEVQGGSTEAFFGQGTRLTVV.

This clonotype has ten or more counts. This chain links TRBV6-6 with TRBJ1-1; no clear D. V lost 0 bases and J 11 bases, leaving 13 bases between the germline ends. CDR1 MNHNY and CDR2 SVGAGI come from the germline V gene (reference sequence). The CDR3 runs 13 residues. The CDR3 sequence is CASSYSMQLWAFF. DNA of the CDR3: TGTGCCAGCAGTTACTCGATGCAGTTGTGGGCTTTCTTT.